These 14 T cell receptor beta chains originate from one sample sequenced in a study of shared clonotypes between healthy human individuals. The assay was immunoSEQ multiplex PCR, and TCRdb's table has in-frame clones only and misses some. The table has a few million clones, 80% to 95% seen once; the top ten hold 0.39%. Sequenced sample: naive CD4+ T cells from PBMCs. Subset meaning: CD45RA+ positively selected. The receptors here all came from a young man in good health. Some clones in this sample may be carry-over from other donors' samples.

The chain recombines TRBV18 with TRBJ1-4; 11 bases agree with TRBD1. Germline CDR1 and CDR2: KGHSH and LQKENI. The junction had 4 bases not matched to a gene; V was cut back by 5 bases and J by 8 bases. The CDR3 runs to 14 residues. The CDR3 sequence is CASSRDRGAEKLFF. In nucleotides, the CDR3 is TGTGCCAGCTCAAGGGACAGGGGGGCCGAAAAACTGTTTTTT.

This chain joins TRBV19 and TRBJ2-7; 10 positions match TRBD1. This CDR3 spans 15 amino acids. Germline CDR1 and CDR2: LNHDA and SQIVND (reference sequence). With 5 bases clipped from V and 3 bases from J, the junction kept 7 bases outside the gene matches. Written as DNA, the CDR3 is TGTGCCAGTAGTGTCAGACAGGGGGCGGACTACGAGCAGTACTTC. It encodes CASSVRQGADYEQYF. Full variable domain (rest looked up from reference TRBV19 and TRBJ2-7): DGGITQSPKYLFRKEGQNVTLSCEQNLNHDAMYWYRQDPGQGLRLIYYSQIVNDFQKGDIAEGYSVSREKKESFPLTVTSAQKNPTAFYLCASSVRQGADYEQYFGPGTRLTVT.

The chain uses TRBV9 and TRBJ1-3; D call uncertain. Germline lookup yields CDR1 SGDLS and CDR2 YYNGEE. The V end was cut by 3 bases, the J end by 4 bases, with 11 bases between. This CDR3 is 14 amino acids long. The CDR3 DNA reads TGTGCCAGCAGCGCGCCATGGGTGGGAAACACCATATATTTT. The encoded protein is CASSAPWVGNTIYF. The full variable domain, with the rest looked up from reference TRBV9 and TRBJ1-3, is DSGVTQTPKHLITATGQRVTLRCSPRSGDLSVYWYQQSLDQGLQFLIQYYNGEERAKGNILERFSAQQFPDLHSELNLSSLELGDSALYFCASSAPWVGNTIYFGEGSWLTVV.

This chain links TRBV2 with TRBJ1-1, with TRBD1 identical over 9 bases. After removal of 7 bases from V and 10 bases from J, the junction contained 16 bases not matched to a gene. The CDR3 extends over 15 amino acids. The germline V gene encodes CDR1 SNHLY and CDR2 FYNNEI. CDR3 loop: CASNQDRGFLKGAFF. The DNA for the CDR3 is TGTGCCAGCAATCAAGACAGGGGGTTTTTGAAGGGAGCTTTCTTT.

As regards this clone: Other DNA sequences within the sample encode an identical CDR3. The chain employs TRBV30 and TRBJ2-2; no reliable D call. The CDR3 totals 12 residues. Trimming shortened V by 3 bases and J by 3 bases, and 5 bases separated the two germline ends. Germline CDR1 is GTSNPN and CDR2 is SVGIG (reference sequence). For the CDR3, the DNA is TGTGCCTGGAGCCGGGACACCGGGGAGCTGTTTTTT. Its translation is CAWSRDTGELFF.

This sequence joins TRBV5-1 and TRBJ2-6; D uncertain. Trimming took 0 bases from V and 0 from J, leaving 7 bases between them. CDR1 SGHRS and CDR2 YFSETQ come from the germline V gene. The length of the CDR3 is 16 residues. DNA of the CDR3: TGCGCCAGCAGCTTGGAAGCCAACTCTGGGGCCAACGTCCTGACTTTC. Translating it yields CASSLEANSGANVLTF.

V gene TRBV28 combines with J gene TRBJ2-7, with 8 bases lining up with TRBD1. In germline, CDR1 is MDHEN, CDR2 SYDVKM. This CDR3 region has 14 residues. Losses at the gene ends were 7 bases for V and 4 bases for J; bases not matched to a gene: 9. The CDR3 sequence: CASITGGTSYEQYF. The CDR3 nucleotides are TGTGCCAGCATAACAGGGGGGACCTCGTACGAGCAGTACTTC.

To note about this clone: Other DNA sequences in this sample translate to the same CDR3. The V and J genes are TRBV30 and TRBJ2-7; perhaps TRBD1 as D (6 bases). This CDR3 spans 11 amino acids. V lost 4 bases to trimming and J lost 6 bases, with 10 bases between them. The germline V gene encodes CDR1 GTSNPN and CDR2 SVGIG (reference sequence). CDR3 residues: CAWTGVGEQYF. The CDR3 DNA is TGTGCCTGGACAGGGGTCGGCGAGCAGTACTTC.

The rearrangement links TRBV5-5 to TRBJ2-7; D call uncertain. V was shortened by 4 bases and J by 3 bases, with 17 bases between the two germline ends. Per germline, CDR1 SGHKS and CDR2 YYEKEE (reference sequence). This CDR3 has 15 amino acids. The DNA for the CDR3 is TGTGCCAGCAGCCCCCGATACGAGGCCATCTACGAGCAGTACTTC. This encodes CASSPRYEAIYEQYF.

V usage is TRBV5-1 and J usage is TRBJ2-3; D perhaps matches TRBD1 (6 bases). Trimming stripped 3 bases from V and 6 bases from J, with 20 bases between. Germline V gene lookup returns CDR1 SGHRS and CDR2 YFSETQ. This CDR3 has 16 amino acids. Written as DNA, the CDR3 is TGCGCCAGCAGCTCCCGCACCAGGGACATATTGGATACGCAGTATTTT. This gives the protein CASSSRTRDILDTQYF. The whole variable domain, remainder taken from reference TRBV5-1 and TRBJ2-3, is KAGVTQTPRYLIKTRGQQVTLSCSPISGHRSVSWYQQTPGQGLQFLFEYFSETQRNKGNFPGRFSGRQFSNSRSEMNVSTLELGDSALYLCASSSRTRDILDTQYFGPGTRLTVL.

This clone appeared once. CDR3 in amino acids: CASSPRLAGETGELFF. CDR3 nucleotide sequence: TGCGCCAGCAGCCCACGACTAGCGGGAGAAACCGGGGAGCTGTTTTTT. The V gene is TRBV5-1, the J gene TRBJ2-2, with 12 nucleotides matching TRBD2. The germline V gene has CDR1 SGHRS and CDR2 YFSETQ. This CDR3 has 16 amino acids. With V trimmed by 4 bases and J by 5 bases, 6 bases remained unmatched.

V and J are TRBV5-8 and TRBJ2-7; tentative D call: TRBD1 (6 bases). CDR1 is SGHTS, CDR2 YDEGEE, per germline. CDR3 length: 15 residues. Trimming stripped 4 bases from V and 0 bases from J, with 14 bases between. CDR3 DNA sequence: TGTGCCAGCAGCCTCCGGGACACCATCTCCTACGAGCAGTACTTC. Translation gives CASSLRDTISYEQYF. Variable domain in full (rest from reference TRBV5-8 and TRBJ2-7): EAGVTQSPTHLIKTRGQQATLRCSPISGHTSVYWYQQALGLGLQFLLWYDEGEERNRGNFPPRFSGRQFPNYSSELNVNALELEDSALYLCASSLRDTISYEQYFGPGTRLTVT.

The chain links TRBV9 to TRBJ2-1; 11 bases align to TRBD2. The CDR3 sequence is 16 residues long. The J segment lost 4 bases and the V segment lost 1 base, leaving 4 bases of the junction unmatched. Looked up from germline, CDR1 is SGDLS and CDR2 is YYNGEE. Here the CDR3 DNA reads TGTGCCAGCAGCGTATCCGGGACTAGCGGTTACAATGAGCAGTTCTTC. Encoded protein: CASSVSGTSGYNEQFF.

The gene calls are TRBV11-1 and TRBJ1-1; D call uncertain. With 0 bases removed from V and 1 base from J, the gap between germline ends came to 9 bases. Germline V gene data show CDR1 as SGHAT and CDR2 as FQDESV (reference sequence). The CDR3 has 15 residues. The CDR3 sequence: CASSLAGSPNTEAFF. The CDR3 region has the DNA TGTGCCAGCAGCTTAGCGGGTAGTCCGAACACTGAAGCTTTCTTT.